This note documents a single T cell receptor (beta chain) sequence. This record belongs to a study of CD8 T cells in Susac syndrome. From blood CD8+ and CD4+ T cells, the TCR beta chain was sequenced. The multiple sclerosis controls, all treatment-naive patients, had relapsing-remitting disease that was stable or active. It was negative isolation that provided the CD8+ and CD4+ T cells, whereas TEMRA cells were enriched by FACS. Reverse transcription of about 0.45 to 1 ug RNA was performed with random hexamers. Multiplex immunoSEQ PCR targeted 54 Vbeta and 13 Jbeta TCR beta segments. TCRdb recomputed calls from the immunoSEQ multiplex PCR reads with MiXCR, one row per CDR3 protein. The table lists 250,000 or so distinct CDR3 sequences, 80% to 95% of them singletons. The germline V gene encodes CDR1 SQVTM and CDR2 ANQGSEA. The CDR3 extends over 14 amino acids. Germline trimming cut 4 bases from V and 7 bases from J; bases unmatched to any gene: 7.

The V and J genes are TRBV29-1 and TRBJ1-5, with 10 bases aligning to TRBD1. This clonotype originated in a human donor with multiple sclerosis. The sequencing sample was made of CD4+ T cells from PBMCs. As DNA, the CDR3 is TGCAGCGTTGGGGCCGGGACAGGGGAACAGCCCCAGCATTTT. Amino acid sequence: CSVGAGTGEQPQHF.